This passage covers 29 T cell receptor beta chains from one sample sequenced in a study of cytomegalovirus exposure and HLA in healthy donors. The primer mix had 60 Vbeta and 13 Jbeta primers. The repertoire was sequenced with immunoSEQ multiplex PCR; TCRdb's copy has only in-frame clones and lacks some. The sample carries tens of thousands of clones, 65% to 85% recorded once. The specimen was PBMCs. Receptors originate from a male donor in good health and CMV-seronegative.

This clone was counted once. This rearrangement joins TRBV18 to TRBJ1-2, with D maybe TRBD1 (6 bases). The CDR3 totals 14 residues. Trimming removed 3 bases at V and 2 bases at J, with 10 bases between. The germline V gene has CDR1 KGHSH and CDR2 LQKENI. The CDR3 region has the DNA TGTGCCAGCTCACCTTCAGGACAGAACTATGGCTACACCTTC. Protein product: CASSPSGQNYGYTF.

CDR3 DNA sequence: TGTGCCAGCAGTGCAAAAGAGCTCCGTAGCACAGATACGCAGTATTTT. Translation gives CASSAKELRSTDTQYF. The chain links TRBV2 to TRBJ2-3, with no clear D. Germline V gene data show CDR1 as SNHLY and CDR2 as FYNNEI. Deletions cut 4 bases from V and 0 bases from J, with 14 bases between. This CDR3 has 16 residues.

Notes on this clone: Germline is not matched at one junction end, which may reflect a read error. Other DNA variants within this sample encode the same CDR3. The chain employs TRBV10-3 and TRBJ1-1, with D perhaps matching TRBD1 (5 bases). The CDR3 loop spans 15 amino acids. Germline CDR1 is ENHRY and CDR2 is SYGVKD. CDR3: CAISGAQGMNTEAFF. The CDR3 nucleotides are TGTGCCATCAGTGGAGCGCAGGGAATGAACACTGAGGCTTTCTTT.

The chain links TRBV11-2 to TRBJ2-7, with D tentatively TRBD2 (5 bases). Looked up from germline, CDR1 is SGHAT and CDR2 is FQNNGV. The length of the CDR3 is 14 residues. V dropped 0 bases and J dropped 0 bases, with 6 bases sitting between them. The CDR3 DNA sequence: TGTGCCAGCAGCTTAGAGGACTTCTCCTACGAGCAGTACTTC. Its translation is CASSLEDFSYEQYF.

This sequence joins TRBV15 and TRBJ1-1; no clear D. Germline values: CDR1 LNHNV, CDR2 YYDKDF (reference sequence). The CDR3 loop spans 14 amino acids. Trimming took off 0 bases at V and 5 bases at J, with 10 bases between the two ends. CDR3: CATSRDTVGTEAFF. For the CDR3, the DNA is TGTGCCACCAGCAGAGATACAGTCGGAACTGAAGCTTTCTTT.

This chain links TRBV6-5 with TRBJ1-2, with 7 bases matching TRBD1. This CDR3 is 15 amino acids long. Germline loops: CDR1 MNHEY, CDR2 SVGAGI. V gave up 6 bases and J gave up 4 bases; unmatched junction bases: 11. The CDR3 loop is CASRIGRGRSYGYTF. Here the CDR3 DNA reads TGTGCCAGCAGAATAGGAAGGGGGCGGAGCTATGGCTACACCTTC.

The CDR3 DNA sequence: TGTGCCAGCAGCTTAATCCCAGGTTCAGGAAACACCATATATTTT. Protein: CASSLIPGSGNTIYF. The V call is TRBV7-9, the J call TRBJ1-3; D is unclear. Per the germline V gene, CDR1 is SEHNR and CDR2 is FQNEAQ (reference sequence). The CDR3 contains 15 residues. V was cut by 2 bases and J by 4 bases, with 12 bases left in between.

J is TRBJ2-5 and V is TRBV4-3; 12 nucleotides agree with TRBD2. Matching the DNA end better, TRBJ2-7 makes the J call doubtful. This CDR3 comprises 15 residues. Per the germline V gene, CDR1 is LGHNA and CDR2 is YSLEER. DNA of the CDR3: TGCGCCAGCAGCCAAGAAGGACTAGCGGGGTTCGAGCAGTACTTC. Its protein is CASSQEGLAGFEQYF.

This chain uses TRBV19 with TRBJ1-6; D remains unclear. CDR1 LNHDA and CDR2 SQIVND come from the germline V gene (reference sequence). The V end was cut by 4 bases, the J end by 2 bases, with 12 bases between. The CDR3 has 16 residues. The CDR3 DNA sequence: TGTGCCAGTAGTACCGGGGTGACGACCTATAATTCACCCCTCCACTTT. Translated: CASSTGVTTYNSPLHF.

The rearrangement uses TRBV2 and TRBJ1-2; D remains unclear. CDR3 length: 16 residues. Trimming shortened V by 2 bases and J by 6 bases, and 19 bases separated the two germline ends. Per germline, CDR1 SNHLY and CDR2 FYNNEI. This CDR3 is CASSESGFLGPNGYTF. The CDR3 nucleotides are TGTGCCAGCAGTGAATCGGGGTTTCTTGGCCCGAATGGCTACACCTTC.

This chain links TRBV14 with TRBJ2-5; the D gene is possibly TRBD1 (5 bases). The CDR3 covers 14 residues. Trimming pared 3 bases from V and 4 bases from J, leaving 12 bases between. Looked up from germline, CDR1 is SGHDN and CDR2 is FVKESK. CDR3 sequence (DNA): TGTGCCAGCAGCCAGGCAGGGCTAGGAGAGACCCAGTACTTC. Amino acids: CASSQAGLGETQYF.

The CDR3 DNA follows: TGTGCCAGCAGCTTAGACCTAAGGACAGGGTTAGCGGATGAGCAGTTCTTC. Its translation: CASSLDLRTGLADEQFF. The chain joins TRBV11-2 to TRBJ2-1, with 8 bases lining up with TRBD1. This CDR3 contains 17 residues. Germline V gives CDR1 SGHAT, CDR2 FQNNGV. Trimming took 0 bases from V and 8 from J; bases not matched to a gene: 12. The full variable domain, its missing parts supplied by reference TRBV11-2 and TRBJ2-1, is EAGVAQSPRYKIIEKRQSVAFWCNPISGHATLYWYQQILGQGPKLLIQFQNNGVVDDSQLPKDRFSAERLKGVDSTLKIQPAKLEDSAVYLCASSLDLRTGLADEQFFGPGTRLTVL.

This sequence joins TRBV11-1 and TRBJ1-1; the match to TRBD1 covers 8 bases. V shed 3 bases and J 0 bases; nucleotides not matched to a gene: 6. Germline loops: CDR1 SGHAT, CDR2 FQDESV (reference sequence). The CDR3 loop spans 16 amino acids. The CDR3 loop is CASSFSWTGLNTEAFF. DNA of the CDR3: TGTGCCAGCAGCTTTTCCTGGACAGGGTTGAACACTGAAGCTTTCTTT. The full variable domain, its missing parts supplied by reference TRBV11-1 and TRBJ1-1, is EAEVAQSPRYKITEKSQAVAFWCDPISGHATLYWYRQILGQGPELLVQFQDESVVDDSQLPKDRFSAERLKGVDSTLKIQPAELGDSAMYLCASSFSWTGLNTEAFFGQGTRLTVV.

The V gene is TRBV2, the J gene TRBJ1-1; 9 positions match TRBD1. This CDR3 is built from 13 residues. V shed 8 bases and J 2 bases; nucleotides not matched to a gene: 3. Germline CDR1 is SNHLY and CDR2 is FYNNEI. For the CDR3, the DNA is TGTGCCAGCGAGGACAGGGGCAACACTGAAGCTTTCTTT. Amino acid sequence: CASEDRGNTEAFF.

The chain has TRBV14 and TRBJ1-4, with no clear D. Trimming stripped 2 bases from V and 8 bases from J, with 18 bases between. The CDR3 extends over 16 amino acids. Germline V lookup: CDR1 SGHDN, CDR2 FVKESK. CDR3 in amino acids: CASSQLGRREGEKLFF. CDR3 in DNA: TGTGCCAGCAGCCAACTTGGGAGGCGCGAAGGGGAAAAACTGTTTTTT.

This CDR3 is CSVERDRGTDTQYF. For the CDR3, the DNA is TGCAGCGTTGAACGGGACAGGGGCACAGATACGCAGTATTTT. The gene calls are TRBV29-1 and TRBJ2-3; 9 bases line up with TRBD1. J gave up 1 base and V 2 bases, and 1 base lay outside the gene matches. The CDR3 contains 14 residues. Germline V gene lookup returns CDR1 SQVTM and CDR2 ANQGSEA.

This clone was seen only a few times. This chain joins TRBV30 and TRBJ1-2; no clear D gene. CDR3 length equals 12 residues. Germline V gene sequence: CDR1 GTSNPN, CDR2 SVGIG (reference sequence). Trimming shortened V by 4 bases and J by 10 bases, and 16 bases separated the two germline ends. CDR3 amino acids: CAWKKAEQVYTF. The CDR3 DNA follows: TGTGCCTGGAAGAAGGCGGAACAAGTCTACACCTTC.

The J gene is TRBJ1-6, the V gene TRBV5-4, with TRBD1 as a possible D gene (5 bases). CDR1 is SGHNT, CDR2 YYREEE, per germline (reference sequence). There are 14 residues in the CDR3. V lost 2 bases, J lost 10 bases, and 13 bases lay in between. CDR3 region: CASSLQANGSPLHF. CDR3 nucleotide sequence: TGTGCCAGCAGCTTACAGGCGAACGGGTCACCCCTCCACTTT.

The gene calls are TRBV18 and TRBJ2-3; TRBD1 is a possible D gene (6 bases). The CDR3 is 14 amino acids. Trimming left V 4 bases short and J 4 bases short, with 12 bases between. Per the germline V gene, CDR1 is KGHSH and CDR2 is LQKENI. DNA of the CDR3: TGTGCCAGCTCACTTGGACAGAAAGCAGATACGCAGTATTTT. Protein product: CASSLGQKADTQYF.

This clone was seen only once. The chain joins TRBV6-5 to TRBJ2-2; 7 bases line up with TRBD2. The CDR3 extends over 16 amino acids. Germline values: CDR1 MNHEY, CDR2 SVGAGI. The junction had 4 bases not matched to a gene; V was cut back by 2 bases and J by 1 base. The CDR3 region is CASSYLTSENTGELFF. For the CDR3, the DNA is TGTGCCAGCAGTTACCTTACTAGCGAGAACACCGGGGAGCTGTTTTTT.

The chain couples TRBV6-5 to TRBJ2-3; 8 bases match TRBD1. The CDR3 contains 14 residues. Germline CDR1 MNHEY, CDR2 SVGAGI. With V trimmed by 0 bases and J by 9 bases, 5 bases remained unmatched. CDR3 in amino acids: CASSYSRGTGTQYF. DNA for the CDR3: TGTGCCAGCAGTTACTCGAGGGGGACAGGCACGCAGTATTTT.

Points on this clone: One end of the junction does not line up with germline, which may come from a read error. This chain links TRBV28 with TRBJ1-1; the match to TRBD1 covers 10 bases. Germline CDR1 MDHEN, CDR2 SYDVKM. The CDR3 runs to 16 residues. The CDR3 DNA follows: TGTGCCAGCAGTTTGGAGGGTCACGGGACAGGGGAGGGCGTAGGGTTT. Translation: CASSLEGHGTGEGVGF.

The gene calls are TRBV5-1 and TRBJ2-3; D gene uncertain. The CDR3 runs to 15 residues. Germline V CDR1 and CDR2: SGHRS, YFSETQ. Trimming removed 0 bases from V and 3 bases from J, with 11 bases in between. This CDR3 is CASSLGVGPTDTQYF. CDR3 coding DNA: TGCGCCAGCAGCTTGGGAGTTGGGCCTACAGATACGCAGTATTTT.

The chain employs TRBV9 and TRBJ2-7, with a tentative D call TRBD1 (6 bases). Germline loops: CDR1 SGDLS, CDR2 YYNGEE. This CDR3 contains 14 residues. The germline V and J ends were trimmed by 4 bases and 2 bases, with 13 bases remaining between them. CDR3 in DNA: TGTGCCAGCAGCCCCCAGTGGGGGCCCTACGAGCAGTACTTC. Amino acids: CASSPQWGPYEQYF.

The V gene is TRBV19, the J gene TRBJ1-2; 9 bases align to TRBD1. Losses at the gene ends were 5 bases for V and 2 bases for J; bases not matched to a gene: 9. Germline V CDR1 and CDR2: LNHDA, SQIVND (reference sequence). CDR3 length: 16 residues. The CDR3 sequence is CASSGLGQGMNYGYTF. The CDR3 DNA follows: TGTGCCAGTAGTGGCCTAGGACAGGGGATGAACTATGGCTACACCTTC. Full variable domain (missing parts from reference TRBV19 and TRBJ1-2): DGGITQSPKYLFRKEGQNVTLSCEQNLNHDAMYWYRQDPGQGLRLIYYSQIVNDFQKGDIAEGYSVSREKKESFPLTVTSAQKNPTAFYLCASSGLGQGMNYGYTFGSGTRLTVV.

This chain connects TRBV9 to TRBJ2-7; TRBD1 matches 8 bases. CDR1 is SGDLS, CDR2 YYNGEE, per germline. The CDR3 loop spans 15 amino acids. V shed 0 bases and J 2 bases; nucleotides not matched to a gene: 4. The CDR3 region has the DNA TGTGCCAGCAGCGTAGCGGACAGGGTTCCCTACGAGCAGTACTTC. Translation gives CASSVADRVPYEQYF. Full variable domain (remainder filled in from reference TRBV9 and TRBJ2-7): DSGVTQTPKHLITATGQRVTLRCSPRSGDLSVYWYQQSLDQGLQFLIQYYNGEERAKGNILERFSAQQFPDLHSELNLSSLELGDSALYFCASSVADRVPYEQYFGPGTRLTVT.

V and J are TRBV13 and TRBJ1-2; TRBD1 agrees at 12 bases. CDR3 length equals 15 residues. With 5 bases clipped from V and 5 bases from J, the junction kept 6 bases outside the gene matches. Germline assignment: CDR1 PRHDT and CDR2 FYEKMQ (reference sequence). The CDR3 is CASSRGTGGGYGYTF. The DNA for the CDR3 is TGTGCCAGCAGCAGGGGGACAGGGGGCGGGTATGGCTACACCTTC.

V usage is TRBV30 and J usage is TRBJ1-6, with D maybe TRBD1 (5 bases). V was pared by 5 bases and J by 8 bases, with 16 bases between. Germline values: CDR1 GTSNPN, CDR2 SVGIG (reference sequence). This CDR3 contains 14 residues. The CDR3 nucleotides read TGTGCCTGGTCGCTAGGGGCCTCGGATTCACCCCTCCACTTT. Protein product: CAWSLGASDSPLHF.

The chain's CDR3 is CASSSPGQGAEQYF. Here the CDR3 DNA reads TGTGCCAGCAGCAGCCCGGGACAGGGGGCCGAGCAGTACTTC. The chain links TRBV9 to TRBJ2-7; TRBD1 agrees at 12 bases. V gave up 4 bases and J gave up 6 bases; unmatched junction bases: 5. The CDR3 loop spans 14 amino acids. The germline V gene encodes CDR1 SGDLS and CDR2 YYNGEE.